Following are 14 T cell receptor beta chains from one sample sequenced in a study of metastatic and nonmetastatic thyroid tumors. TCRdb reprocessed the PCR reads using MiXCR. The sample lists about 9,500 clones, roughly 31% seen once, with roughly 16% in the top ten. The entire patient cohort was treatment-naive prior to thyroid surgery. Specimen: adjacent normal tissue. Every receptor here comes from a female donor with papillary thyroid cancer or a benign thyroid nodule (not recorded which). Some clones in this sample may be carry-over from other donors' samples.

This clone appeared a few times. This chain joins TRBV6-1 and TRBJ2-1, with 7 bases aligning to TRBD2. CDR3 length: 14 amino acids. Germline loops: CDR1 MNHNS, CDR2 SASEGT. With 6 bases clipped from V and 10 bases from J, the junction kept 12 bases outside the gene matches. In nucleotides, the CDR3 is TGTGCCAGCAGCCGGGCCGTGGGGGGGGGAGAGCAGTTCTTC. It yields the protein CASSRAVGGGEQFF.

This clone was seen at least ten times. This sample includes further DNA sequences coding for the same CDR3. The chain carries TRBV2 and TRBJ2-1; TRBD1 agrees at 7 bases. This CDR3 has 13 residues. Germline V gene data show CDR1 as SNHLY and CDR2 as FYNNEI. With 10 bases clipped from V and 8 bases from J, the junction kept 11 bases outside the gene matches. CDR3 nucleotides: TGTGCCACCAAAGGGACAGAGGGGGATGAGCAGTTCTTC. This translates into CATKGTEGDEQFF.

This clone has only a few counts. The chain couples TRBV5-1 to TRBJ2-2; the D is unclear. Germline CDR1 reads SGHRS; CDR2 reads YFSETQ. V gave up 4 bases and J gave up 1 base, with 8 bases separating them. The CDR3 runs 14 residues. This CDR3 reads CASSMAVNTGELFF. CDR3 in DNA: TGCGCCAGCAGCATGGCAGTGAACACCGGGGAGCTGTTTTTT.

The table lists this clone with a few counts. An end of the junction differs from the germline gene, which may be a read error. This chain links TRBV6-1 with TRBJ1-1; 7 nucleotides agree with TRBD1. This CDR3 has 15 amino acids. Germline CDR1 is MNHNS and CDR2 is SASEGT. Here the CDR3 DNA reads TGTGCCAGGAGTCCCTCCGGGACAGTGAACACGGAAGCTTACTTT. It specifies CARSPSGTVNTEAYF.

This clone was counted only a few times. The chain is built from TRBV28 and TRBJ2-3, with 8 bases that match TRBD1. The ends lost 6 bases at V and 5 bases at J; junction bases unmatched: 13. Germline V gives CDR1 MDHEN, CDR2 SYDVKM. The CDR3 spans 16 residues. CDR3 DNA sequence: TGTGCCAGCAGACCGGTCCCGGGACAGGAGGGAGATACGCAGTATTTT. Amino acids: CASRPVPGQEGDTQYF.

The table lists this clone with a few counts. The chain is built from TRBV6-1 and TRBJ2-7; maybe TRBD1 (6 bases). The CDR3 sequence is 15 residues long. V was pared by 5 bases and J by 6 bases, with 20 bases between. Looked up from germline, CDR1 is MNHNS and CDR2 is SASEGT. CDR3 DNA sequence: TGTGCCAGCAGTTCAACAGGGAGTTCCTTCCTCGAGCAGTACTTC. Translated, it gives CASSSTGSSFLEQYF.

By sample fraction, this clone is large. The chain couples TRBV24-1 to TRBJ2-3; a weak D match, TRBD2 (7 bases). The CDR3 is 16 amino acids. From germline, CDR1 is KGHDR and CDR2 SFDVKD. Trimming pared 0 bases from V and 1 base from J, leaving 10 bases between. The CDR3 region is CATSDLGGGGTDTQYF. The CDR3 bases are TGTGCCACCAGTGATTTGGGCGGGGGCGGCACAGATACGCAGTATTTT.

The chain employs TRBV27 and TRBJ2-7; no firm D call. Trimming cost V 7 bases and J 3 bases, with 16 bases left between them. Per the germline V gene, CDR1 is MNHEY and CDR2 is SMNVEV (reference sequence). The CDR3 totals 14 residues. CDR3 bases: TGTGCCAGCATCCCCTTGGGTTACTTCTACGAGCAGTACTTC. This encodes CASIPLGYFYEQYF.

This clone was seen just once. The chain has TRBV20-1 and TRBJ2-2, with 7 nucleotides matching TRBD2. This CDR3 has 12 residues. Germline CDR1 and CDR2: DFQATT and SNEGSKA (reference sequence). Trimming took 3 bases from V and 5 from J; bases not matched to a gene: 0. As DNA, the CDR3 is TGCAGTGCTAGGCGGGAGACCGGGGAGCTGTTTTTT. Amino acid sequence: CSARRETGELFF.

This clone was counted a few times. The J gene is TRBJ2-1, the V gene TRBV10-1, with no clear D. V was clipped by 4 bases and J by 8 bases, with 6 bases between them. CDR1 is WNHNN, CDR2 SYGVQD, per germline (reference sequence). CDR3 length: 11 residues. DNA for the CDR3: TGCGCCAGCAGTGGGATAGATGAGCAGTTCTTC. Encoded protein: CASSGIDEQFF.

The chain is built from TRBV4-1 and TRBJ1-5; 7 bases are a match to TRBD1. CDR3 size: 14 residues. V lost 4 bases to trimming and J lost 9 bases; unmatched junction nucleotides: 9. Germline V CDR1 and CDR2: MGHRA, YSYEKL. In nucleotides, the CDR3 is TGCGCCAGCAGCCCGGACAGGTACCCCGGGCCCCAGCATTTT. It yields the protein CASSPDRYPGPQHF.

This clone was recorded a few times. CDR3 sequence: CSAGGKGNQPQHF. In DNA form, the CDR3 reads TGCAGTGCCGGGGGGAAAGGCAATCAGCCCCAGCATTTT. The chain is built from TRBV20-1 and TRBJ1-5; D may be TRBD1 (5 bases). The CDR3 totals 13 residues. V gave up 6 bases and J gave up 2 bases, with 11 bases separating them. The germline gives CDR1 DFQATT, CDR2 SNEGSKA (reference sequence).

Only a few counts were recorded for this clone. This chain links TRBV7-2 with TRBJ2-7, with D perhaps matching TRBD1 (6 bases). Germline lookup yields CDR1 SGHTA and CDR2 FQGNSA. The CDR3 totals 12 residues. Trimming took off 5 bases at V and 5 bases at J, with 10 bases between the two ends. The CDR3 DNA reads TGTGCCAGCAGCCCCAACAGGGACGAGCAGTACTTC. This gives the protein CASSPNRDEQYF.

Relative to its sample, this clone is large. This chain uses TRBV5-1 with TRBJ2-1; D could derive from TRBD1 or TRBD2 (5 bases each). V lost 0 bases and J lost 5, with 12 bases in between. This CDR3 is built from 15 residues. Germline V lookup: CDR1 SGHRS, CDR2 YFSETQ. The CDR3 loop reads CASSLVGRNNNEQFF. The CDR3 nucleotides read TGCGCCAGCAGCTTGGTGGGACGGAACAACAATGAGCAGTTCTTC. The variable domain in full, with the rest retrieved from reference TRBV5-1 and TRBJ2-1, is KAGVTQTPRYLIKTRGQQVTLSCSPISGHRSVSWYQQTPGQGLQFLFEYFSETQRNKGNFPGRFSGRQFSNSRSEMNVSTLELGDSALYLCASSLVGRNNNEQFFGPGTRLTVL.